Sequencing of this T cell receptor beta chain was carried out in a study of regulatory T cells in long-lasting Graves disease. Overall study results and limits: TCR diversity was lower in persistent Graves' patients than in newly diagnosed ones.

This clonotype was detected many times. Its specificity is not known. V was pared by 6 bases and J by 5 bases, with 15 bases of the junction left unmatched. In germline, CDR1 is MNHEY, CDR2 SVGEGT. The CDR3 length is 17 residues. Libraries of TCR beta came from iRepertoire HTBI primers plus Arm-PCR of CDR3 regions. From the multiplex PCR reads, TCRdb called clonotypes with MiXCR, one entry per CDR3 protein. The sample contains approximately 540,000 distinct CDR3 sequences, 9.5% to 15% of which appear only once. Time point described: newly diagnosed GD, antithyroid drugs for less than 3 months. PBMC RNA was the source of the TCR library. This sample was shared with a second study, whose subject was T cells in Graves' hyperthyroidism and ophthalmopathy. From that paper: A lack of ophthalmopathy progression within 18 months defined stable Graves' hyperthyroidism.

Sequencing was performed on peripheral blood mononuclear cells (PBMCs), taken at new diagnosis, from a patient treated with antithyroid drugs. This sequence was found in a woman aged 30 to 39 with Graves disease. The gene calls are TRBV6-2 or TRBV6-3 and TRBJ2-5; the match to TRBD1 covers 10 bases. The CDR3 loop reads CASRNTIGTGEGETQYF. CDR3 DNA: TGTGCCAGCAGGAATACAATCGGGACAGGGGAGGGGGAGACCCAGTACTTC.